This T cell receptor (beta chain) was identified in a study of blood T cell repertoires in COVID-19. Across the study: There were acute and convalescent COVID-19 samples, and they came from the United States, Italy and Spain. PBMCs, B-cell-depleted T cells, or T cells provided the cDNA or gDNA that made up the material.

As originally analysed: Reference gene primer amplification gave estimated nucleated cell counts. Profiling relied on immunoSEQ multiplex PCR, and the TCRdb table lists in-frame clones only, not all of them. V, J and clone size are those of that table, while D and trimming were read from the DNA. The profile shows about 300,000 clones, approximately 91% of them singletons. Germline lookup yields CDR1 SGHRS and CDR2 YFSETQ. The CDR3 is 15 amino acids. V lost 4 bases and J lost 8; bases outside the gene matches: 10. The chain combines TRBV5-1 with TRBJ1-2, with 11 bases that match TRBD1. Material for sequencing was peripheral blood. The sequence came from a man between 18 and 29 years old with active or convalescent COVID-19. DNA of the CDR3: TGCGCCAGCAGCCAAGGACAGGGGGCGTCCGGCGGCTACACCTTC. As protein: CASSQGQGASGGYTF.